These T cell receptor beta chains were read from a single sample in a study of T cell changes during pregnancy in multiple sclerosis. Profiling relied on immunoSEQ multiplex PCR, and the TCRdb table lists in-frame clones only, not all of them. The repertoire has about 49,000 clones, nearly 90% of them found once; the top ten carry around 5%. The sample consisted of peripheral blood, taken after pregnancy. Receptors originate from a female donor in good health, enrolled as a control in a pregnancy study. CDR3s include the opening cysteine and the closing phenylalanine or tryptophan. The D gene is left open where the match is weak. Expanded clones are given a class, and other clones once, few, many or no size at all.

j_call,v_call,clone_size,d_call,cdr3_aa,cdr3_nt
TRBJ2-5,TRBV28,.,TRBD1,CASSFSGTGQGEYQETQYF,TGTGCCAGCAGCTTCTCCGGGACAGGGCAGGGGGAGTACCAAGAGACCCAGTACTTC
TRBJ2-5,TRBV9,.,TRBD2,CASSFRGVASWETQYF,TGTGCCAGCAGCTTCCGGGGGGTAGCATCGTGGGAGACCCAGTACTTC
TRBJ2-7,TRBV27,.,TRBD2,CASSLKGEGYEQYF,TGTGCCAGCAGTTTGAAAGGGGAGGGCTACGAGCAGTACTTC
TRBJ2-1,TRBV9,.,.,CASSADRQVNEQFF,TGTGCCAGCAGCGCGGACCGACAGGTTAATGAGCAGTTCTTC
TRBJ1-5,TRBV7-2,.,.,CASSLGQSNQPQHF,TGTGCCAGCAGCTTAGGGCAGAGCAATCAGCCCCAGCATTTT
TRBJ2-5,TRBV5-4,once,TRBD2,CASSSPLAGGGETQYF,TGTGCCAGCAGCTCGCCCCTAGCGGGGGGAGGCGAGACCCAGTACTTC
TRBJ2-3,TRBV15,.,TRBD2,CATSRDPGGVSHTQYF,TGTGCCACCAGCAGAGATCCGGGGGGGGTTTCACATACGCAGTATTTT
TRBJ2-5,TRBV9,once,TRBD2,CASSVESGGARETQYF,TGTGCCAGCAGCGTAGAAAGCGGGGGGGCCAGGGAGACCCAGTACTTC
TRBJ1-6,TRBV6-6,.,.,CASSSPTGNNSPLHF,TGTGCCAGCAGTTCACCTACAGGGAATAATTCACCCCTCCACTTT
TRBJ2-5,TRBV19,.,TRBD2,CATQRGGETQYF,TGTGCCACCCAAAGGGGAGGGGAGACCCAGTACTTC
TRBJ2-7,TRBV19,.,.,CASSIVGGPVYEQYF,TGTGCCAGTAGTATAGTAGGGGGTCCGGTCTACGAGCAGTACTTC
TRBJ2-1,TRBV2,.,.,CASSPRASKAGEQFF,TGTGCCAGCAGCCCCCGTGCTAGCAAAGCGGGTGAGCAGTTCTTC
TRBJ1-1,TRBV28,.,.,CASSLRNYRVLNTEAFF,TGTGCCAGCAGTTTACGGAACTACAGGGTTCTGAACACTGAAGCTTTCTTT
TRBJ1-1,TRBV28,.,.,CASSHPTDTEAFF,TGTGCCAGCAGTCACCCAACGGACACTGAAGCTTTCTTT
TRBJ2-7,TRBV6-5,.,TRBD2,CASSYPHRGDGHEQYF,TGTGCCAGCAGTTACCCCCACCGGGGGGACGGCCACGAGCAGTACTTC
TRBJ1-6,TRBV6-5,.,TRBD1,CASGTGNSPLHF,TGTGCCAGCGGGACAGGGAATTCACCCCTCCACTTT
TRBJ1-5,TRBV5-1,.,.,CASSLDQGNQPQHF,TGCGCCAGCAGCTTGGATCAGGGGAATCAGCCCCAGCATTTT
TRBJ1-2,TRBV4-3,.,.,CASSQGWSVASSYGYTF,TGCGCCAGCAGCCAAGGTTGGTCAGTAGCCTCTAGCTATGGCTACACCTTC
TRBJ2-7,TRBV11-2,.,.,CASSKIHGSMNEQYF,TGTGCCAGCAGCAAAATCCACGGGAGTATGAACGAGCAGTACTTC
TRBJ1-5,TRBV19,.,.,CASSMGLVTGDNQPQHF,TGTGCCAGTAGTATGGGCCTCGTAACAGGCGACAATCAGCCCCAGCATTTT
TRBJ2-1,TRBV6-4,.,TRBD2,CASSDSGSGANEQFF,TGTGCCAGCAGTGACTCGGGTAGCGGGGCTAATGAGCAGTTCTTC
TRBJ1-4,TRBV25-1,.,TRBD1,CASSVGGRLGEKLFF,TGTGCCAGCAGCGTAGGGGGCCGGCTCGGTGAAAAACTGTTTTTT
TRBJ2-7,TRBV28,.,TRBD1,CASSFQGADEQYF,TGTGCCAGCAGTTTCCAGGGGGCCGACGAGCAGTACTTC
TRBJ1-2,TRBV28,.,TRBD1,CASSFIRSTGDRGYGYTF,TGTGCCAGCAGTTTTATTAGGTCTACAGGGGACAGGGGATATGGCTACACCTTC
TRBJ1-1,TRBV4-3,.,.,CASSQDRRIRTEAFF,TGCGCCAGCAGCCAAGACCGGCGGATTAGGACTGAAGCTTTCTTT
TRBJ1-2,TRBV7-9,.,.,CASSSGGDYGYTF,TGTGCCAGCAGCTCCGGGGGGGATTATGGCTACACCTTC
TRBJ2-6,TRBV2,.,.,CASSEAPAPGGANVLTF,TGTGCCAGCAGTGAAGCGCCAGCTCCGGGAGGGGCCAACGTCCTGACTTTC
TRBJ2-2,TRBV9,.,TRBD2,CASSVSGGTSGATGELFF,TGTGCCAGCAGCGTATCAGGGGGGACTAGCGGAGCCACCGGGGAGCTGTTTTTT
TRBJ2-7,TRBV6-5,few,.,CASSPTSYEQYF,TGTGCCAGCAGCCCGACTAGTTACGAGCAGTACTTC
TRBJ2-3,TRBV6-5,.,.,CASSYPGTQYF,TGTGCCAGCAGTTACCCGGGGACGCAGTATTTT
TRBJ2-4,TRBV18,.,TRBD2,CASSPKAGGDGKNIQYF,TGTGCCAGCTCACCAAAGGCCGGGGGGGACGGCAAAAACATTCAGTACTTC
TRBJ2-6,TRBV19,.,.,CASSMGDIRSGANVLTF,TGTGCCAGTAGTATGGGAGACATTCGCTCTGGGGCCAACGTCCTGACTTTC
TRBJ1-1,TRBV7-2,.,.,CASSFNTGGQNTEAFF,TGTGCCAGCAGCTTCAATACGGGGGGGCAGAACACTGAAGCTTTCTTT
TRBJ2-5,TRBV19,few,TRBD1,CASSIAPQGARRETQYF,TGTGCCAGTAGTATAGCGCCACAGGGGGCGCGGAGAGAGACCCAGTACTTC
TRBJ1-1,TRBV14,.,.,CASSQLQQNTEAFF,TGTGCCAGCAGCCAACTACAGCAGAACACTGAAGCTTTCTTT
TRBJ2-2,TRBV29-1,.,TRBD1,CSVEWDSYTGELFF,TGCAGCGTTGAATGGGACAGTTACACCGGGGAGCTGTTTTTT
TRBJ2-1,TRBV7-8,.,TRBD1,CASSFRTGGYTDNEQFF,TGTGCCAGCAGCTTCCGGACAGGGGGATATACTGACAATGAGCAGTTCTTC
TRBJ2-5,TRBV6-1,.,.,CASSAQETQYF,TGTGCCAGCAGTGCCCAGGAGACCCAGTACTTC
TRBJ2-1,TRBV7-6,.,TRBD2,CASSPWTSGRGYNEQFF,TGTGCCAGCAGCCCCTGGACTAGCGGGAGAGGCTACAATGAGCAGTTCTTC
TRBJ2-7,TRBV4-3,.,.,CASSQETGEAYEQYF,TGCGCCAGCAGCCAAGAAACGGGGGAAGCCTACGAGCAGTACTTC
TRBJ1-6,TRBV5-1,.,.,CASSFKTGLYNSPLHF,TGCGCCAGCAGCTTTAAGACAGGACTCTATAATTCACCCCTCCACTTT
TRBJ2-7,TRBV7-3,once,TRBD1,CASSLGTGGPYEQYF,TGTGCCAGCAGCCTAGGAACAGGGGGCCCCTACGAGCAGTACTTC
TRBJ1-1,TRBV6-5,.,.,CASGRGNAEAFF,TGTGCCAGCGGGCGAGGGAACGCTGAAGCTTTCTTT
TRBJ2-7,TRBV4-2,.,.,CASSQGSEDLPYEQYF,TGTGCCAGCAGCCAAGGGTCGGAGGACTTACCCTACGAGCAGTACTTC
TRBJ2-3,TRBV7-9,.,TRBD1,CASSPPTAGGAFGSDTQYF,TGTGCCAGCAGCCCCCCGACCGCAGGGGGCGCCTTTGGGTCAGATACGCAGTATTTT
TRBJ1-6,TRBV12-5,.,TRBD1,CASGLGQGAFDNSPLHF,TGTGCTAGTGGTTTGGGACAGGGCGCCTTCGATAATTCACCCCTCCACTTT
TRBJ1-1,TRBV10-3,.,.,CAIRGGSNTEAFF,TGTGCCATCAGGGGGGGGTCTAACACTGAAGCTTTCTTT
TRBJ1-1,TRBV27,.,.,CASSPQGLPEAFF,TGTGCCAGCAGTCCACAGGGTCTGCCTGAAGCTTTCTTT
TRBJ2-7,TRBV10-3,.,.,CAISEPADSYEQYF,TGTGCCATCAGTGAACCAGCGGACTCCTACGAGCAGTACTTC